This section outlines one T cell receptor beta chain sequence together with its context. J lost 12 bases, V lost 0 bases, and 10 bases had no gene match. The CDR3 totals 15 residues. Germline CDR1 reads WSHSY; CDR2 reads SAAADI. This sample is part of a study of blood T cell repertoires in COVID-19. Overall study context: The origin of the acute and convalescent COVID-19 samples was the United States, Italy and Spain. T cells, B-cell-depleted T cells, or PBMCs provided the cDNA or gDNA that served as material.

Authors' processing steps: Reference gene primers were amplified, and this amplification served to estimate nucleated cell counts. Profiled with immunoSEQ multiplex PCR; TCRdb holds only in-frame clones, not every one. The D gene and trimming were derived from the DNA, and the V and J assignments and clone size from that table. In the table there are tens of thousands of clones, about 85% of which are singletons. The clonotype originates from a man aged 80 or over with acute or convalescent COVID-19. Sequencing input: peripheral blood. The chain carries TRBV10-2 and TRBJ1-4; 7 bases are shared with TRBD1. The DNA for the CDR3 is TGCGCCAGCAGTGAGTCAAGGGGGCGAATAGGTGAACTGTTTTTT. It encodes CASSESRGRIGELFF.